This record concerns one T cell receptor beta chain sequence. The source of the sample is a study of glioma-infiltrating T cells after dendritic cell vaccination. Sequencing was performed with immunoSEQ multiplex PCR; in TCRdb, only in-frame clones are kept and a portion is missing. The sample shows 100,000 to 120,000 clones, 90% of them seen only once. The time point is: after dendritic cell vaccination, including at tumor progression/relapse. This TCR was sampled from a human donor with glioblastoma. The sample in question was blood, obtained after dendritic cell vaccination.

The CDR3 DNA is TGTGCCTCCTCGGAGGTCCTGGGCGAGCAGTACTTC. Its protein is CASSEVLGEQYF. The chain carries TRBV30 and TRBJ2-7; D may be TRBD2 (5 bases). The CDR3 is made up of 12 amino acids. The V gene lost 7 bases and the J gene lost 6 bases, with 16 bases spanning the gap. In germline, CDR1 is GTSNPN, CDR2 SVGIG (reference sequence). Drawing the rest from reference TRBV30 and TRBJ2-7, the complete variable domain is SQTIHQWPATLVQPVGSPLSLECTVEGTSNPNLYWYRQAAGRGLQLLFYSVGIGQISSEVPQNLSASRPQDRQFILSSKKLLLSDSGFYLCASSEVLGEQYFGPGTRLTVT.